What follows are 5 T cell receptor beta chains derived from one specimen sequenced in a study of blood T cells in healthy people across ages. Sample-barcoded 5' priming and a J-beta primer mix drove a second PCR of roughly 6 to 12 cycles. TCRdb passed the 5' RACE reads through MiXCR, listing each CDR3 protein once. The repertoire includes over 950,000 distinct CDR3 sequences, 35% to 45% of them detected once, and around 12% sits in the top ten. Sequencing was carried out using blood. The source of these receptors is a man in his late teens or twenties in good health.

Remarks on this clonotype: This may arise from a read error, as a much more abundant clone is one base away. The V and J genes are TRBV12-3 or TRBV12-4 and TRBJ2-1, with TRBD1 identical over 9 bases. V trimming: 6 bases; J trimming: 13 bases; junction bases outside the gene matches: 13. The CDR3 extends over 14 amino acids. The CDR3 protein is CASSVGQGQETQFF. Here the CDR3 DNA reads TGTGCCAGCAGCGTGGGACAGGGACAAGAGACCCAGTTCTTC.

Only a few counts were recorded for this clonotype. The rearrangement joins TRBV6-2 or TRBV6-3 to TRBJ1-1, with TRBD1 as a possible D gene (6 bases). The CDR3 runs 11 residues. V gave up 8 bases and J gave up 5 bases, with 9 bases separating them. Per germline, CDR1 MNHEY and CDR2 SVGEGT. The DNA of the CDR3 is TGTGCCAGCTGCCAGGGGACTGAAGCTTTCTTT. Its translation: CASCQGTEAFF.

This clonotype was seen more than once but under ten times. The genes are TRBV9 and TRBJ1-1; a possible D gene is TRBD1 (5 bases). The V gene lost 4 bases and the J gene lost 1 base, with 14 bases spanning the gap. Germline values: CDR1 SGDLS, CDR2 YYNGEE. The CDR3 extends over 15 amino acids. DNA for the CDR3: TGTGCCAGCAGCCCACTCCCGGGACCGAACACTGAAGCTTTCTTT. It yields the protein CASSPLPGPNTEAFF.

This clonotype came up a few times. The chain carries TRBV24-1 and TRBJ1-2; D is possibly TRBD1 (5 bases). CDR1 is KGHDR, CDR2 SFDVKD, per germline. The CDR3 extends over 16 amino acids. V was cut by 3 bases and J by 0 bases, with 13 bases left in between. The CDR3 reads CATSDLHRTPNYGYTF. As DNA, the CDR3 is TGTGCCACCAGTGATCTGCACAGGACCCCTAACTATGGCTACACCTTC.

This clonotype was picked up many times. The V call is TRBV12-3 or TRBV12-4, the J call TRBJ2-3, with D tentatively TRBD1 or TRBD2 (5 bases each). The CDR3 spans 15 residues. The V end lost 6 bases, the J end lost 0 bases, and 13 bases lay between the germline ends. Written as DNA, the CDR3 is TGTGCCAGCAGACTCCGGGACCCAAGCACAGATACGCAGTATTTT. Protein product: CASRLRDPSTDTQYF.